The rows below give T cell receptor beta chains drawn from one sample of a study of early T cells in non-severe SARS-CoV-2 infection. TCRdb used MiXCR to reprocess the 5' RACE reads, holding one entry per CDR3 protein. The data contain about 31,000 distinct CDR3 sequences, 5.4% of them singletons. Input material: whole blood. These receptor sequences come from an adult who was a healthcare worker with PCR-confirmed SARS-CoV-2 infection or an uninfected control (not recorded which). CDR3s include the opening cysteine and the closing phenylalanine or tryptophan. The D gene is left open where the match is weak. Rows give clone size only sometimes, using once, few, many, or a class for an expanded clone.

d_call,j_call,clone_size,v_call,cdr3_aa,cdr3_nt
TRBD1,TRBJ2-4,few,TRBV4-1,CASSHPTLKTGTKNIQYF,TGCGCCAGCAGCCACCCTACCCTCAAGACAGGGACCAAAAACATTCAGTACTTC
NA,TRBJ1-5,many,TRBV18,CASSLGPGSNQPQHF,TGTGCCAGCTCACTGGGCCCGGGGAGCAATCAGCCCCAGCATTTT
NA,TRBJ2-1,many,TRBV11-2,CASSSFRHHYNEQFF,TGTGCCAGCAGCTCGTTCCGACACCACTACAATGAGCAGTTCTTC
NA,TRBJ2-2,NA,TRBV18,CASSPWAPRNTGELFF,TGTGCCAGCTCACCATGGGCCCCCAGGAACACCGGGGAGCTGTTTTTT
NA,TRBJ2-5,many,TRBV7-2,CASSRELQETQYF,TGTGCCAGCAGCCGGGAGTTACAAGAGACCCAGTACTTC
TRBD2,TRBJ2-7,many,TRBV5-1,CASSPQPLTSGNSYEQYF,TGCGCCAGCAGCCCGCAGCCCCTGACTAGCGGCAACTCCTACGAGCAGTACTTC
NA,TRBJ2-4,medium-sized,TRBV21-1,CASPKRAVIVAKNIQYF,TGTGCCAGTCCGAAGAGAGCCGTTATTGTGGCCAAAAACATTCAGTACTTC
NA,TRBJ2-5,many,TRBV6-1,CASSVSVWYQETQYF,TGTGCCAGCAGTGTCTCCGTCTGGTACCAAGAGACCCAGTACTTC
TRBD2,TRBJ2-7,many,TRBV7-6,CASSLTSGRAGIEQYF,TGTGCCAGCAGCTTGACTAGCGGGAGGGCCGGAATAGAGCAGTACTTC
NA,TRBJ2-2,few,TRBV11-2,CASSTMTTGELFF,TGTGCCAGCAGCACCATGACCACCGGGGAGCTGTTTTTT
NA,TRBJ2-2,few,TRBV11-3,CASSLNLGELFF,TGTGCCAGCAGCTTAAATCTGGGGGAGCTGTTTTTT
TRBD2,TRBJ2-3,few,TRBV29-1,CSVEDRFSGGGTDTQYF,TGCAGCGTTGAAGATCGGTTTAGCGGGGGGGGCACAGATACGCAGTATTTT
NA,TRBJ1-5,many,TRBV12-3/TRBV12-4,CASRQGQSQPQHF,TGTGCCAGCAGACAAGGACAGTCCCAGCCCCAGCATTTT
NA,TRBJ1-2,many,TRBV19,CASSIGGVQDGYTF,TGTGCCAGTAGTATCGGGGGCGTGCAAGATGGCTACACCTTC
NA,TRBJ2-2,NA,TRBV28,CASSFTGELFF,TGTGCCAGCAGTTTCACCGGGGAGCTGTTTTTT
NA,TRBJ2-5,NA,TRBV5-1,CASSAVGQQESQYF,TGCGCCAGCAGCGCGGTAGGACAGCAAGAGTCCCAGTACTTC